This T cell receptor (beta chain) was identified during a study of blood T cell repertoires in COVID-19. Using immunoSEQ multiplex PCR, the repertoire was profiled, and TCRdb retains in-frame clones only, with some absent. The repertoire consists of 300,000 to 400,000 clones, with roughly nine tenths occurring once and the leading ten covering roughly 2.9%. From germline, CDR1 is SQVTM and CDR2 ANQGSEA. The CDR3 has 13 amino acids. V lost 3 bases and J lost 1, with 10 bases in between. The rearrangement links TRBV29-1 to TRBJ2-7; perhaps TRBD1 as D (7 bases). Input material: peripheral blood. The TCR was taken from a woman under 40 with COVID-19, enrolled during active disease. The CDR3 DNA reads TGCAGCGTTGAGGCAGGGGGGTCCTACGAGCAGTACTTC. Protein: CSVEAGGSYEQYF.